This is a list of T cell receptor beta chains from one sample in a study of T and B cells in COVID-19 patients. MiXCR, run by TCRdb on the multiplex PCR reads, gives a single entry per CDR3 protein. Seen here are some 2,000 distinct CDR3 sequences, approximately 27% observed once, and the top ten hold around 35%. The sample was blood. The receptors stem from a human donor with active COVID-19. The CDR3 runs from the conserved cysteine through the conserved F or W. The D gene is left open where the match is weak. The size of a clone is reported for some rows only, either as once, few or many, or as a class for expanded clones.

v_gene	d_gene	j_gene	abundance	CDR3nt	CDR3aa
TRBV19	TRBD1	TRBJ1-5	medium-sized	TGTGCCAGTACGGGACAGTCCAATAGCAATCAGCCCCAGCATTTT	CASTGQSNSNQPQHF
TRBV12-5	NA	TRBJ2-7	NA	TGTGCTAGTGCCAACCGTAGGACAGTTTACTCCTACGAGCAGTACTTC	CASANRRTVYSYEQYF
TRBV15	NA	TRBJ2-1	large	TGTGCCACCAGCGGAGACGGGATGTCCTACAATGAGCAGTTCTTC	CATSGDGMSYNEQFF
TRBV19	TRBD2	TRBJ2-1	NA	TGTGCCAGTAGTATAGCGGGAGGGCCAGGTGATGAGCAGTTCTTC	CASSIAGGPGDEQFF
TRBV29-1	NA	TRBJ2-3	large	TGCAGCGTTGAAGCGGGCACAGATACGCAGTATTTT	CSVEAGTDTQYF
TRBV7-6	NA	TRBJ2-7	few	TGTGCCAGCAGCTTAGGCCCAGGGGCCCCCTACGAGCAGTACTTC	CASSLGPGAPYEQYF
TRBV19	TRBD1	TRBJ2-7	NA	TGTGCCAGTAGTGGGACAGATTCCTACGAGCAGTACTTC	CASSGTDSYEQYF
TRBV20-1	TRBD2	TRBJ2-1	NA	TGCAGTGCCCCGACTAGCGGGAGTAGAAATGAGCAGTTCTTC	CSAPTSGSRNEQFF
TRBV6-2/TRBV6-3	NA	TRBJ2-3	medium-sized	TGTGCCAGCAGTGCCCCTATCCGGATGAGCACAGATACGCAGTATTTT	CASSAPIRMSTDTQYF
TRBV7-9	TRBD1	TRBJ1-1	once	TGTGCCAGCAGCTACGGGACAGCCCAGGCTGCTTTCTTT	CASSYGTAQAAFF
TRBV6-6	NA	TRBJ1-6	medium-sized	TGTGCCAGCAGGGCATGGACAGTCGATTCACCCCTCCACTTT	CASRAWTVDSPLHF
TRBV12-3/TRBV12-4	NA	TRBJ2-5	large	TGTGCCAGCAGTTTACAAGAGACCCAGTACTTC	CASSLQETQYF
TRBV6-2/TRBV6-3	NA	TRBJ2-5	medium-sized	TGTGCCAGCAGTCCACAGGGATCGGTTCAAGAGACCCAGTACTTC	CASSPQGSVQETQYF
TRBV5-1	TRBD1	TRBJ1-1	NA	TGCGCCAGCAGCTTGACAGGGGGGGACACTGAAGCTTTCTTT	CASSLTGGDTEAFF
TRBV5-1	TRBD1	TRBJ2-5	few	TGCGCCAGCGCCGGACAGGGGATGCAAGAGACCCAGTACTTC	CASAGQGMQETQYF
TRBV5-6	TRBD2	TRBJ2-3	medium-sized	TGTGCCAGCAGCGCTAGGGGCGGGAGGGTTTCAGATACGCAGTATTTT	CASSARGGRVSDTQYF
TRBV15	TRBD2	TRBJ2-2	NA	TGTGCCACCAGCAGGGGGACTAGCGGGGGGCACGGGGAGCTGTTTTTT	CATSRGTSGGHGELFF
TRBV6-2/TRBV6-3	TRBD2	TRBJ2-2	NA	TGTGCCAGCTGCCGGACGGGGGGCACCGGGGAGCTGTTTTTT	CASCRTGGTGELFF
TRBV5-6	NA	TRBJ1-1	medium-sized	TGTGCCAGCAGCCCAGGGTACGCCCCGCTTGAAGCTTTCTTT	CASSPGYAPLEAFF
TRBV7-2	NA	TRBJ2-1	medium-sized	TGTGCCAGCAGCTGGCAGTGGGGGGCGGAAAATGAGCAGTTCTTC	CASSWQWGAENEQFF
TRBV15	TRBD1	TRBJ2-2	NA	TGTGCCACCAGCACAGGACAGGGGGCGCACACCGGGGAGCTGTTTTTT	CATSTGQGAHTGELFF
TRBV19	NA	TRBJ2-1	large	TGTGCCAGTAGTACCCGGATAAATGAGCAGTTCTTC	CASSTRINEQFF
TRBV30	NA	TRBJ1-1	NA	TGTGCCTGGAGTGTACCATACACTGAAGCTTTCTTT	CAWSVPYTEAFF
TRBV7-2	NA	TRBJ2-7	NA	TGTGCCAGCAGCTTAGTGGCGGGGGCCCCCAACGAGCAGTACTTC	CASSLVAGAPNEQYF
TRBV19	NA	TRBJ2-3	NA	TGTGCCAGTAGTATAGATCACGACAACACAGATACGCAGTATTTT	CASSIDHDNTDTQYF
TRBV18	NA	TRBJ2-5	medium-sized	TGTGCCAGCTCACCCCCGGGGTCCGCCCGCTCGGAGACCCAGTACTTC	CASSPPGSARSETQYF
TRBV27	TRBD1	TRBJ2-1	medium-sized	TGTGCCAGCAGTTTATTGGCCGGGACAGGGAACCACAATGAGCAGTTCTTC	CASSLLAGTGNHNEQFF
TRBV12-3/TRBV12-4	NA	TRBJ1-1	few	TGTGCCAGCAGTTTATCTACAGGGTTGGACACTGAAGCTTTCTTT	CASSLSTGLDTEAFF
TRBV6-1	NA	TRBJ1-5	few	TGTGCCATTCAGGGGCAGGTCTATAGCAATCAGCCCCAGCATTTT	CAIQGQVYSNQPQHF
TRBV15	NA	TRBJ2-5	once	TGTGCCACCAGCAGAGATGAGACGAAGACCCAGTACTTC	CATSRDETKTQYF
TRBV5-6	TRBD1	TRBJ1-2	medium-sized	TGTGCCAGCAGCTTCGGGGACAGGGTCGCTCAAGGCTACACCTTC	CASSFGDRVAQGYTF
TRBV14	NA	TRBJ2-5	medium-sized	TGTGCCAGCAGCCCCCCTATCGTTCCCCCAGAGACCCAGTACTTC	CASSPPIVPPETQYF
TRBV7-2	TRBD2	TRBJ2-2	NA	TGTGCCAGCAGCCGAACGTCGGGGGGCACCGGGGAGCTGTTTTTT	CASSRTSGGTGELFF
TRBV20-1	NA	TRBJ2-3	few	TGCAGTGCCAGCGAAAGGGGGGGCGGTGATACGCAGTATTTT	CSASERGGGDTQYF
TRBV5-4	NA	TRBJ2-1	few	TGTGCCAGCAGCCCCCACGGGAGTAGCTCCTACAATGAGCAGTTCTTC	CASSPHGSSSYNEQFF
TRBV19	NA	TRBJ1-5	medium-sized	TGTGCCAGTAGTATAGTTGGCAGAAATCAGCCCCAGCATTTT	CASSIVGRNQPQHF
TRBV5-1	NA	TRBJ2-2	few	TGCGCCAGCAGCTTCGGACAGACGACGCGCACCGGGGAGCTGTTTTTT	CASSFGQTTRTGELFF
TRBV27	TRBD1	TRBJ1-2	NA	TGTGCCAGCAGGGTGATACAGGGGGCCGGTGGCTTCACCTTC	CASRVIQGAGGFTF
TRBV19	TRBD1	TRBJ1-2	medium-sized	TGTGCCAGTATGGGGACAGGGCTGGAGAATGGCTACACCTTC	CASMGTGLENGYTF
TRBV24-1	TRBD1	TRBJ2-3	NA	TGTGCCACCGCACCGGGACAGGGGCGAGCAGATACGCAGTATTTT	CATAPGQGRADTQYF
TRBV12-3/TRBV12-4	NA	TRBJ1-5	medium-sized	TGTGCCAGCAGTTGGGGACGGCACGGCAATCAGCCCCAGCATTTT	CASSWGRHGNQPQHF
TRBV7-2	TRBD2	TRBJ2-1	NA	TGTGCCAGCAGCTTGGGTCGACTAGCAGGTGAGCAGTTCTTC	CASSLGRLAGEQFF
TRBV13	NA	TRBJ2-7	medium-sized	TGTGCCAGCAGCTCCGCCGGGGTACAGAACTACGAGCAGTACTTC	CASSSAGVQNYEQYF
TRBV29-1	TRBD1	TRBJ1-6	NA	TGCAGCGTCGCCGGGACAGGGACCCAGGATTCACCCCTCCACTTT	CSVAGTGTQDSPLHF
TRBV29-1	NA	TRBJ1-2	large	TGCAGCGTTGAACCTGTGGGGCACTATGGCTACACCTTC	CSVEPVGHYGYTF
TRBV29-1	TRBD2	TRBJ2-1	NA	TGCAGCGTTGAAGATTTGGGACTAGCGGGGGGCCTCTACAATGAGCAGTTCTTC	CSVEDLGLAGGLYNEQFF
TRBV19	TRBD2	TRBJ2-5	NA	TGTGCCAGCAGCTCCTCCGGGACTAGCGGGAGAGAGACCCAGTACTTC	CASSSSGTSGRETQYF
TRBV12-3/TRBV12-4	NA	TRBJ1-1	NA	TGTGCCAGCAGTTTCGGCTTGGACACATACACTGAAGCTTTCTTT	CASSFGLDTYTEAFF
TRBV9	TRBD2	TRBJ2-3	NA	TGTGCCAGCAGCGTACTAGCGGGGGGTGGAGATACGCAGTATTTT	CASSVLAGGGDTQYF
TRBV30	NA	TRBJ1-6	medium-sized	TGTGCCTGGTCCGAGGGGTGGCGGTCTTCACCCCTCCACTTT	CAWSEGWRSSPLHF
TRBV20-1	TRBD2	TRBJ2-1	NA	TGCAGTGTGAGTGGGACTAGCAGATACAATGAGCAGTTCTTC	CSVSGTSRYNEQFF
TRBV7-6	NA	TRBJ1-1	NA	TGTGCCAGCAGCTTAGTTTCAGGCGGCGGACCCACTGAAGCTTTCTTT	CASSLVSGGGPTEAFF
TRBV6-1	NA	TRBJ1-5	few	TGTGCCAGCAGTGAAACAGCCCAGCATTTT	CASSETAQHF
TRBV13	NA	TRBJ2-1	medium-sized	TGTGCCAGCAGCTTAATCCCCGGGACACCAGAGGAAAATGAGCAGTTCTTC	CASSLIPGTPEENEQFF
TRBV27	TRBD1	TRBJ1-2	NA	TGTGCCAGCAGTTTATTTATCGGGACAGGGGGGGCGGACTATGGCTACACCTTC	CASSLFIGTGGADYGYTF